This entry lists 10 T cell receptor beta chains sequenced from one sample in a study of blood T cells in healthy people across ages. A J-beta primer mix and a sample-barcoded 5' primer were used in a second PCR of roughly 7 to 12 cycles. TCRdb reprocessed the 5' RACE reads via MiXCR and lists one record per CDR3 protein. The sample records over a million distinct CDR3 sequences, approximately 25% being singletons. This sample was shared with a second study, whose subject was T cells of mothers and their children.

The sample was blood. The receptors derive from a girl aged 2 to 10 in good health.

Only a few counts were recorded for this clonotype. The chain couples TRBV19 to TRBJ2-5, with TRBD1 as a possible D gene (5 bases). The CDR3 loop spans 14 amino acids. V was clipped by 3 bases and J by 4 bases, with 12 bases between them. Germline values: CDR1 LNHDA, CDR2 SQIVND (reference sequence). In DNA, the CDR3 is TGTGCCAGTAGTATTCATGGGGCCGGAGAGACCCAGTACTTC. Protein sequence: CASSIHGAGETQYF. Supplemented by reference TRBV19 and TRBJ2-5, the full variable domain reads DGGITQSPKYLFRKEGQNVTLSCEQNLNHDAMYWYRQDPGQGLRLIYYSQIVNDFQKGDIAEGYSVSREKKESFPLTVTSAQKNPTAFYLCASSIHGAGETQYFGPGTRLLVL.

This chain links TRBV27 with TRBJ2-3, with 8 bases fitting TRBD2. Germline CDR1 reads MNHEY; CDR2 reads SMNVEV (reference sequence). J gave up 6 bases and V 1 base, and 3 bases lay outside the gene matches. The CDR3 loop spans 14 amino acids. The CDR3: CASSLLAGMDTQYF. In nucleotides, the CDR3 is TGTGCCAGCAGTTTATTAGCGGGGATGGATACGCAGTATTTT.

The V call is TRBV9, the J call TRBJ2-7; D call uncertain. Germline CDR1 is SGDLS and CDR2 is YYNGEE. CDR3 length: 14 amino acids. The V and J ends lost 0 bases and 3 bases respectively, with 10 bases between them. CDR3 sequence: CASSVVEQSYEQYF. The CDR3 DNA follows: TGTGCCAGCAGCGTAGTAGAACAAAGCTACGAGCAGTACTTC.

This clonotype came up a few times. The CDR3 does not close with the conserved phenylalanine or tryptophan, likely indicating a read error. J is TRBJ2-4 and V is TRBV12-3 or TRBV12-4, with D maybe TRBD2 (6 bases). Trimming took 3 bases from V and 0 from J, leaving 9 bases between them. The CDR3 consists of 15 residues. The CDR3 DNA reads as TGTGCCAGCAGTTTGGAGGGCCTAGCCAAAAACATTCAGTACCTC. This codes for CASSLEGLAKNIQYL.

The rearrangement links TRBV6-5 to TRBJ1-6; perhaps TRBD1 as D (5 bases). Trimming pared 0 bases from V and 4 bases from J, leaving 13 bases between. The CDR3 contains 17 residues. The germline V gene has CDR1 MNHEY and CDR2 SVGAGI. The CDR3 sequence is CASSYSLDSLYNSPLHF. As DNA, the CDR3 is TGTGCCAGCAGTTACTCCCTAGACAGTCTTTATAATTCACCCCTCCACTTT.

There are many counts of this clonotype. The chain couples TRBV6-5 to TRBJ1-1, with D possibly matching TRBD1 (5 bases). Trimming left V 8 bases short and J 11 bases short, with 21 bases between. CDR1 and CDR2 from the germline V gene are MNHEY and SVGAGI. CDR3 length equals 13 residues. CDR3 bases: TGTGCCAGCGTACCCTCGGGGGGTATGGAGGCTTTCTTT. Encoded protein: CASVPSGGMEAFF.

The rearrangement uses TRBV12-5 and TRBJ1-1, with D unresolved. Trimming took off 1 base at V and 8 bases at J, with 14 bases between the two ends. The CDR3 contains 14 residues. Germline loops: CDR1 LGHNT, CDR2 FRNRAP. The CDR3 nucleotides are TGTGCTAGTGGTTTGGACGGCGCGTGGCTAGAAGCTTTCTTT. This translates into CASGLDGAWLEAFF. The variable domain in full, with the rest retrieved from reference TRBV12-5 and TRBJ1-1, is DARVTQTPRHKVTEMGQEVTMRCQPILGHNTVFWYRQTMMQGLELLAYFRNRAPLDDSGMPKDRFSAEMPDATLATLKIQPSEPRDSAVYFCASGLDGAWLEAFFGQGTRLTVV.

The CDR3 here is CASSQEQGGPNEQFF. For the CDR3, the DNA is TGTGCCAGCAGCCAAGAACAGGGCGGACCAAATGAGCAGTTCTTC. The chain is built from TRBV4-2 and TRBJ2-1, with a possible D match to TRBD1 (6 bases). Germline CDR1 is LGHNA and CDR2 is YNFKEQ. This CDR3 contains 15 residues. Trimming pared 0 bases from V and 7 bases from J, leaving 13 bases between.

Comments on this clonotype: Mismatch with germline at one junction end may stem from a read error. The CDR3 nucleotides are TGTGCCAGCGGTGAACTAGAGGGTAAAGATACGCAGTATTTT. Translated: CASGELEGKDTQYF. V usage is TRBV2 and J usage is TRBJ2-3; D may be TRBD2 (5 bases). The CDR3 loop spans 14 amino acids. CDR1 and CDR2 from the germline V gene are SNHLY and FYNNEI.

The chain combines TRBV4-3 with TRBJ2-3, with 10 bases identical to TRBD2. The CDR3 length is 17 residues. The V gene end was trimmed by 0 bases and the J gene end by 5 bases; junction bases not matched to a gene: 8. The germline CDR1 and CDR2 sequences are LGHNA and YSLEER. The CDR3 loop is CASSQDYTSGVIDTQYF. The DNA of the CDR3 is TGCGCCAGCAGCCAAGATTATACTAGCGGGGTGATAGATACGCAGTATTTT.